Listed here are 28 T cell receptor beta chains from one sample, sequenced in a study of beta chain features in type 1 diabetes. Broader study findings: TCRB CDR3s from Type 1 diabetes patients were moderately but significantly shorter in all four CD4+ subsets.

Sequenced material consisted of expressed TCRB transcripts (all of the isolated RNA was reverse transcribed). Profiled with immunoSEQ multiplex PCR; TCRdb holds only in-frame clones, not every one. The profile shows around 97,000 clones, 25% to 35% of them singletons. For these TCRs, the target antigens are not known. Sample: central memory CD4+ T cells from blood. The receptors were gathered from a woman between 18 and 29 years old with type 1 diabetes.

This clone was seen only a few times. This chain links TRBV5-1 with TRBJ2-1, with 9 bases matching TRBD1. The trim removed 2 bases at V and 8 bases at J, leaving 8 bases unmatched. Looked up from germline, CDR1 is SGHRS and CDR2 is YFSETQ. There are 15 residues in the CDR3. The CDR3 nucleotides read TGCGCCAGCAGCTTTTCACAGGGGGCGATGGATGAGCAGTTCTTC. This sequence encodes CASSFSQGAMDEQFF.

Here the CDR3 DNA reads TGTGCCAGCAGCCGAGACAGGGGCTATGGCTACACCTTC. Its translation is CASSRDRGYGYTF. The chain carries TRBV6-1 and TRBJ1-2, with 8 nucleotides matching TRBD1. This CDR3 region has 13 residues. Unmatched junction bases numbered 4, after V lost 6 bases and J lost 4 bases. The germline V gene has CDR1 MNHNS and CDR2 SASEGT.

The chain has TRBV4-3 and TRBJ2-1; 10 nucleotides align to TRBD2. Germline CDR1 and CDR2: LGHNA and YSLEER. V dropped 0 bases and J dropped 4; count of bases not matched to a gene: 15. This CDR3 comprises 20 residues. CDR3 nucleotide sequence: TGCGCCAGCAGCCAAGATCTCTGGCTAGCGGGAGCGGGGGTTTACAATGAGCAGTTCTTC. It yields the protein CASSQDLWLAGAGVYNEQFF.

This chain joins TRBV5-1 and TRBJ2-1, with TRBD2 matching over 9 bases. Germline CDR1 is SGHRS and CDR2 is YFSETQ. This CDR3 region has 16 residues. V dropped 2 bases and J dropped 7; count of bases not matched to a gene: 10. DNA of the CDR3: TGCGCCAGCAGCTTATTAGCGGGAGCGGTGGGGAATGAGCAGTTCTTC. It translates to CASSLLAGAVGNEQFF.

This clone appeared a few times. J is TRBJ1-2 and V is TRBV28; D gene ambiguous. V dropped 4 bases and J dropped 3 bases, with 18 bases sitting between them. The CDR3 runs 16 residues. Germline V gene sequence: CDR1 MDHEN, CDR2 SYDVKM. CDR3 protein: CASSSTITWLHYGYTF. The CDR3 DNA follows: TGTGCCAGCAGTTCCACAATAACATGGCTCCACTATGGCTACACCTTC.

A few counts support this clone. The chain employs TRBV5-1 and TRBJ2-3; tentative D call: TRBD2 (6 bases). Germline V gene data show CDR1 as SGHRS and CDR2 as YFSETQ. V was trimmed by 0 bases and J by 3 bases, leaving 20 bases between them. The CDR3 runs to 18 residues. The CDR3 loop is CASSLANRRDLRTDTQYF. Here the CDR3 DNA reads TGCGCCAGCAGCTTGGCCAACCGGCGGGACCTCCGGACAGATACGCAGTATTTT.

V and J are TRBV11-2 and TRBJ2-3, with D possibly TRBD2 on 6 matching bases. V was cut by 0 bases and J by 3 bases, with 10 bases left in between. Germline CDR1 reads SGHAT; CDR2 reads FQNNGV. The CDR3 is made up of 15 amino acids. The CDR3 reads CASSLDRSGTDTQYF. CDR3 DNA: TGTGCCAGCAGCTTAGATCGGAGCGGGACAGATACGCAGTATTTT.

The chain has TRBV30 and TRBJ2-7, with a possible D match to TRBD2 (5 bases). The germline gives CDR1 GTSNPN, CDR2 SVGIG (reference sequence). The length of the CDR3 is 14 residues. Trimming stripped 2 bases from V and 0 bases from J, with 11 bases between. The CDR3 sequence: CAWSQTTDSYEQYF. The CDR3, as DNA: TGTGCCTGGAGTCAGACTACTGACTCCTACGAGCAGTACTTC.

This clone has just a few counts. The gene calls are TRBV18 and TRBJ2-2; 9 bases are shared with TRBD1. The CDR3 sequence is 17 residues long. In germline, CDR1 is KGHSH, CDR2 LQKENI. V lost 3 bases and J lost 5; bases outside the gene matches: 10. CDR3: CASSPKDRGISTGELFF. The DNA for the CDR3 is TGTGCCAGCTCACCTAAGGACAGGGGAATTTCGACCGGGGAGCTGTTTTTT.

The CDR3 here is CASSPPVGQGKYEQYF. The CDR3 bases are TGTGCCAGCAGCCCACCCGTAGGACAGGGTAAATACGAGCAGTACTTC. The chain uses TRBV14 and TRBJ2-7, with 8 positions matching TRBD1. The CDR3 sequence is 16 residues long. Germline V lookup: CDR1 SGHDN, CDR2 FVKESK. Trimming cost V 4 bases and J 4 bases; bases outside gene matches: 12.

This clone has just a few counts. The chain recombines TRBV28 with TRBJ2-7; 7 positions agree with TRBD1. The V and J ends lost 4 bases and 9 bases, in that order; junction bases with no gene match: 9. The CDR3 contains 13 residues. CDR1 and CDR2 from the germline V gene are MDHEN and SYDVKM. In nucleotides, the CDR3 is TGTGCCAGCAGTTCAGTCCGGGACAGAGGGCAGTACTTC. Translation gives CASSSVRDRGQYF.

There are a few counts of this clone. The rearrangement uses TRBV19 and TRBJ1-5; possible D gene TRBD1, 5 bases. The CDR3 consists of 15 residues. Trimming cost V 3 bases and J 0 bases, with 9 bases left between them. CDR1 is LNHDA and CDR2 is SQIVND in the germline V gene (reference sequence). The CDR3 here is CASSIRQNSNQPQHF. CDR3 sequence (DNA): TGTGCCAGTAGTATTCGACAGAATAGCAATCAGCCCCAGCATTTT. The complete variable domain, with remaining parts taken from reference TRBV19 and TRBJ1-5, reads DGGITQSPKYLFRKEGQNVTLSCEQNLNHDAMYWYRQDPGQGLRLIYYSQIVNDFQKGDIAEGYSVSREKKESFPLTVTSAQKNPTAFYLCASSIRQNSNQPQHFGDGTRLSIL.

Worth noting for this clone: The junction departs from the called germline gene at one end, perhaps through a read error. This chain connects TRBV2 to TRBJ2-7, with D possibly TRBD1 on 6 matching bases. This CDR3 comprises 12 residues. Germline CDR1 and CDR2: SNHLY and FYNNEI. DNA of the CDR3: TGTGCCAGCCGTGAGAGCAGGGGAGAGCAGTACTTC. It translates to CASRESRGEQYF.

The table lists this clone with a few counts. CDR3 sequence reads: CASSPGTNYNEQFF. The CDR3 DNA follows: TGTGCCAGTAGTCCCGGGACTAACTACAATGAGCAGTTCTTC. The chain links TRBV19 to TRBJ2-1; 7 nucleotides align to TRBD2. The germline gives CDR1 LNHDA, CDR2 SQIVND (reference sequence). The V segment lost 5 bases and the J segment 3 bases; nucleotides outside the gene matches: 4. This CDR3 has 14 residues.

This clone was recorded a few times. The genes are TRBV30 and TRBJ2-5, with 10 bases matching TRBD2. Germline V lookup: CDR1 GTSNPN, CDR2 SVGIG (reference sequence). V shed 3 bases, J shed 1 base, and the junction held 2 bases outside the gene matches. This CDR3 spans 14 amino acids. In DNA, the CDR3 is TGTGCCTGGAGATCTAGCGGGAGCCAAGAGACCCAGTACTTC. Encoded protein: CAWRSSGSQETQYF.

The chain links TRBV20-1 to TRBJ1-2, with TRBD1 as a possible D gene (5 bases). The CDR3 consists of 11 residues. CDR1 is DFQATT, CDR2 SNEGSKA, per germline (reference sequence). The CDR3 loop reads CTPGGNYGYTF. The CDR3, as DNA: TGCACTCCGGGGGGGAACTATGGCTACACCTTC.

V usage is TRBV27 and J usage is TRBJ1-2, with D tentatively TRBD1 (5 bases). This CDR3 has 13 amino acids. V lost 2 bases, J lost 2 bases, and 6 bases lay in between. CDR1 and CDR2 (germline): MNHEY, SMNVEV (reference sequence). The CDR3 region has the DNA TGTGCCAGCAGTTTACGACAGAACTATGGCTACACCTTC. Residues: CASSLRQNYGYTF.

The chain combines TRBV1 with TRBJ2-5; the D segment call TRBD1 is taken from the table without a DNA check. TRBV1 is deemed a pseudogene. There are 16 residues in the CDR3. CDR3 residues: CTSSQDRGVYQETQYF. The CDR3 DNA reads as TGCACCAGCAGCCAAGATAGGGGTGTGTACCAAGAGACCCAGTACTTC.

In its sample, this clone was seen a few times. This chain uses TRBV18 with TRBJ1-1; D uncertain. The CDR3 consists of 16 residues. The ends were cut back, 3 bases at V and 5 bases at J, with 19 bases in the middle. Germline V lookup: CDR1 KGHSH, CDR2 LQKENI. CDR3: CASSPGPLGERTEAFF. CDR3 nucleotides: TGTGCCAGCTCACCTGGTCCTCTTGGCGAGAGGACTGAAGCTTTCTTT.

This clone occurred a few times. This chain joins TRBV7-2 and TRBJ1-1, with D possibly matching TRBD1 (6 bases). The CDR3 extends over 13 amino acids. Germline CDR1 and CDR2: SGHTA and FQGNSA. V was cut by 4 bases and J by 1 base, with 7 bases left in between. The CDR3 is CASSWDKNTEAFF. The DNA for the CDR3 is TGTGCCAGCAGCTGGGACAAGAACACTGAAGCTTTCTTT.

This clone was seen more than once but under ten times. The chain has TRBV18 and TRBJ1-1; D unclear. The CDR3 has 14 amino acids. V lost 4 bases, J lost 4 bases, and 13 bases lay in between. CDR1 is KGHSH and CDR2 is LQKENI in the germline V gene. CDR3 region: CASSRSESSTEAFF. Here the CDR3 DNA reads TGTGCCAGCTCACGAAGCGAGTCGTCCACTGAAGCTTTCTTT.

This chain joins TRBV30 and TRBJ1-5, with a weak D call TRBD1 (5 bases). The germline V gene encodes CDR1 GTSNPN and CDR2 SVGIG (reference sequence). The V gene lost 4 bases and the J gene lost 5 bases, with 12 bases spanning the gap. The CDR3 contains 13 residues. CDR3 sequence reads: CAWTSVQDQPQHF. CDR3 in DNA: TGTGCCTGGACCTCAGTACAGGATCAGCCCCAGCATTTT.

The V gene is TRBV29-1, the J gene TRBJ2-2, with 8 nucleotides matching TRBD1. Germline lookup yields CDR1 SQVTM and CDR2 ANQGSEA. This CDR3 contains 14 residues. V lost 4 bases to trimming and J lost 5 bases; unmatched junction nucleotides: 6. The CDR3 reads CSVGQGAWTGELFF. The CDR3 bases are TGCAGCGTTGGGCAGGGGGCGTGGACCGGGGAGCTGTTTTTT.

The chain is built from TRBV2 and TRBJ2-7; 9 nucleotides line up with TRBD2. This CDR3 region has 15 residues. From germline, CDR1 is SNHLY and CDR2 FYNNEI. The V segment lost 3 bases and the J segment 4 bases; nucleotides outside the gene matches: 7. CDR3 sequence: CASSEGNSGSYEQYF. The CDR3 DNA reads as TGTGCCAGCAGTGAGGGTAATAGCGGGAGTTACGAGCAGTACTTC.

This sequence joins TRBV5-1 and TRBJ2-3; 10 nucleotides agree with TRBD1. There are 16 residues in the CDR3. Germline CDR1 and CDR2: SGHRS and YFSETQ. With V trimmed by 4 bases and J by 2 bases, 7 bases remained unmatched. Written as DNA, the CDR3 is TGCGCCAGCAGCCCACTGACAGGGGGCATCACAGATACGCAGTATTTT. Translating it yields CASSPLTGGITDTQYF.

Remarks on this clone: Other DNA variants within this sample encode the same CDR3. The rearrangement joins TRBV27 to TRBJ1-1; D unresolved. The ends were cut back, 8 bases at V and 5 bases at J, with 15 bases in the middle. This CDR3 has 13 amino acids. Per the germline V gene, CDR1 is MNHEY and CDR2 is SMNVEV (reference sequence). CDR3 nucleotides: TGTGCCAGCTCGTTGGAGGGTGGAACTGAAGCTTTCTTT. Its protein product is CASSLEGGTEAFF.

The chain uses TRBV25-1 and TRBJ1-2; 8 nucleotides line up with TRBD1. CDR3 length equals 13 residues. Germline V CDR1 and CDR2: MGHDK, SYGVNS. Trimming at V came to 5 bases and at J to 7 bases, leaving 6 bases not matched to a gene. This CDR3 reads CASSPTGVGGYTF. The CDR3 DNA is TGTGCCAGCAGTCCGACAGGGGTGGGTGGCTACACCTTC.

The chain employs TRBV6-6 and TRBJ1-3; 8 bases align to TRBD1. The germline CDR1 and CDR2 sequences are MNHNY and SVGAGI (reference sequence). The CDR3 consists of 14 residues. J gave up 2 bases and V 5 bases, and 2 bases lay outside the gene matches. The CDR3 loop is CASSKDRAGNTIYF. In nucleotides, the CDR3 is TGTGCCAGCAGTAAGGACAGGGCTGGAAACACCATATATTTT.